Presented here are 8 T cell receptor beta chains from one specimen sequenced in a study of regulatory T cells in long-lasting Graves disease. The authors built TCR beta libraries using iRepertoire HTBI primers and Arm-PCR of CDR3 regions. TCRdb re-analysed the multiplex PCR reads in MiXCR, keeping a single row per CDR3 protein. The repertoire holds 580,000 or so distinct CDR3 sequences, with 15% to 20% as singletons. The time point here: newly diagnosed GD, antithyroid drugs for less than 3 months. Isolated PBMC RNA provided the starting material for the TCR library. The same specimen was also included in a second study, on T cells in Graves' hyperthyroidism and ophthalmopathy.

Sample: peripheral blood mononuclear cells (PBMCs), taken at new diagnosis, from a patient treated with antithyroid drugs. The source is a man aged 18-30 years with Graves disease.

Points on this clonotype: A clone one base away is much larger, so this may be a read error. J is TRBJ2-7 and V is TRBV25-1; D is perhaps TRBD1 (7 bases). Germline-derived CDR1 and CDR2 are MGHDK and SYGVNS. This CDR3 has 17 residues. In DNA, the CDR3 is TGTGCCAGCAGTGAATCGGGCAGGGGGACTGGGGCCAACGTCCGGACTTTC. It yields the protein CASSESGRGTGANVRTF.

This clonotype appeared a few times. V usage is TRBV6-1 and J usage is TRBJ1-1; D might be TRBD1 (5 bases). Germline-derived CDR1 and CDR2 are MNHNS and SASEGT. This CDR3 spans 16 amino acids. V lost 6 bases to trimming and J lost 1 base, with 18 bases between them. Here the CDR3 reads CASSGGPGTWNTEAFF. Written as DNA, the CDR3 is TGTGCCAGCAGCGGGGGACCCGGGACTTGGAACACTGAAGCTTTCTTT.

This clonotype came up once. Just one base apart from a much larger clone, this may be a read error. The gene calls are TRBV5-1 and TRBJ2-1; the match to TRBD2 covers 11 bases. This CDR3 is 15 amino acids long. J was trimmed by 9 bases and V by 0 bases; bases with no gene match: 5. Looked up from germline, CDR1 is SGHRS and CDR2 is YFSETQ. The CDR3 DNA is TGCGCCAGCAGCTTGGTTAGCGGGAGGGGTCTTGAGCAGTTCTTC. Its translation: CASSLVSGRGLEQFF. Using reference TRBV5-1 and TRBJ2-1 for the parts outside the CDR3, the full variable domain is KAGVTQTPRYLIKTRGQQVTLSCSPISGHRSVSWYQQTPGQGLQFLFEYFSETQRNKGNFPGRFSGRQFSNSRSEMNVSTLELGDSALYLCASSLVSGRGLEQFFGPGTRLTVL.

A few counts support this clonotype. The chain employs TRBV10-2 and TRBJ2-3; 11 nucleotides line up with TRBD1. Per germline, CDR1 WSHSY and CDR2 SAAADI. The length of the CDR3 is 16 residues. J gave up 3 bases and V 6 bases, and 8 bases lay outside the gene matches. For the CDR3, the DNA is TGCGCCAGCAGACCTCGGGACAGGGGGAGGACAGATACGCAGTATTTT. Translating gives CASRPRDRGRTDTQYF.

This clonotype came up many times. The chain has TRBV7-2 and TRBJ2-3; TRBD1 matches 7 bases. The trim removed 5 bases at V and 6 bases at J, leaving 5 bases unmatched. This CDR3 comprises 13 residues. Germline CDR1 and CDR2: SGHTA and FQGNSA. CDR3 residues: CASSRGQADTQYF. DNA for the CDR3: TGTGCCAGCAGCCGTGGACAGGCCGATACGCAGTATTTT. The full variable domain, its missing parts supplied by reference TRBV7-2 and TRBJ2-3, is GAGVSQSPSNKVTEKGKDVELRCDPISGHTALYWYRQSLGQGLEFLIYFQGNSAPDKSGLPSDRFSAERTGGSVSTLTIQRTQQEDSAVYLCASSRGQADTQYFGPGTRLTVL.

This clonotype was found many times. CDR3 nucleotides: TGTGCCTGGAGTGGGGGATATTACGAGCAGTACTTC. It translates to CAWSGGYYEQYF. This chain links TRBV30 with TRBJ2-7, with unresolved D. The V end was cut by 1 base, the J end by 4 bases, with 8 bases between. Germline CDR1 GTSNPN, CDR2 SVGIG (reference sequence). This CDR3 contains 12 residues.

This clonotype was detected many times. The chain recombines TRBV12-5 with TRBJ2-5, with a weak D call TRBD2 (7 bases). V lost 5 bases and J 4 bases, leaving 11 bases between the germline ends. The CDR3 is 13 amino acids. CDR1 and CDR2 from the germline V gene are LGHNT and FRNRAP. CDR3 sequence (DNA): TGTGCTAGTGGTCAGGGGAGGGGAGAGACCCAGTACTTC. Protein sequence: CASGQGRGETQYF.

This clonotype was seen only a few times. The DNA of the CDR3 is TGCAGTGCTACATCTGGAAACACCATATATTTT. Residues: CSATSGNTIYF. The rearrangement links TRBV20-1 to TRBJ1-3; D gene unclear. V lost 4 bases and J 1 base, leaving 2 bases between the germline ends. Germline V gives CDR1 DFQATT, CDR2 SNEGSKA (reference sequence). The CDR3 is 11 amino acids.